These T cell receptor beta chains were read from a single sample in a study of blood T cells in healthy people across ages. A single record per CDR3 protein comes from TCRdb applying MiXCR to the 5' RACE reads. The sample has approximately 1,000,000 distinct CDR3 sequences, more than 30% seen once. Input material: blood. All receptors come from a man aged 18 to 29 in good health. CDR3s include the opening cysteine and the closing phenylalanine or tryptophan. The order of the fields is D gene, V gene, clone size, J gene, CDR3 protein, CDR3 DNA. A D gene is named only where the DNA matches it firmly. Size tells how often a clone was seen (once, few, many) or the class of an expanded clone, and some rows leave it out.

>NA|TRBV9|NA|TRBJ1-1
CAGSADSLNTEAFF
TGTGCCGGCAGCGCAGACAGCCTGAACACTGAAGCTTTCTTT
>NA|TRBV9|NA|TRBJ1-3
CASSSPPGARSSGNTIYF
TGTGCCAGCAGTTCCCCTCCGGGGGCCCGGAGCTCTGGAAACACCATATATTTT
>TRBD1|TRBV4-1|NA|TRBJ2-7
CASSQQDRVDEQYF
TGCGCCAGCAGCCAGCAGGACAGGGTCGATGAGCAGTACTTC
>NA|TRBV28|few|TRBJ1-2
CASSSWTETLYGYTF
TGTGCCAGCAGTTCGTGGACGGAAACCTTATATGGCTACACCTTC
>NA|TRBV7-2|NA|TRBJ1-3
CASSLNWGNIIYF
TGTGCCAGCAGCTTAAATTGGGGAAACATCATATATTTT
>TRBD2|TRBV20-1|NA|TRBJ2-1
CSASRYSGGGNEQFF
TGCAGTGCTAGTCGGTATAGCGGGGGAGGGAATGAGCAGTTCTTC
>TRBD1|TRBV9|few|TRBJ2-2
CASTNRGDTGELFF
TGTGCCAGCACTAACAGGGGTGACACCGGGGAGCTGTTTTTT
>NA|TRBV10-3|few|TRBJ1-2
CAISESILYGQANYGYTF
TGTGCCATCAGTGAGTCGATACTTTATGGACAAGCTAACTATGGCTACACCTTC
>NA|TRBV12-3/TRBV12-4|few|TRBJ2-1
CASRKQGGVGNEQFF
TGTGCCAGCAGAAAACAGGGGGGGGTCGGGAATGAGCAGTTCTTC
>NA|TRBV9|few|TRBJ1-2
CASSALKLQGQDGYTF
TGTGCCAGCAGCGCCTTAAAATTACAGGGCCAGGATGGCTACACCTTC
>TRBD2|TRBV14|few|TRBJ2-1
CASSQGVLAGTSYNEQFF
TGTGCCAGCAGCCAAGGTGTCCTAGCGGGGACGTCCTACAATGAGCAGTTCTTC
>NA|TRBV29-1|NA|TRBJ2-1
CSVRGGGGPYEQFF
TGCAGCGTTCGGGGTGGAGGGGGACCTTACGAGCAGTTCTTC
>NA|TRBV4-1|NA|TRBJ1-6
CASSQDGSSYNSPLHF
TGCGCCAGCAGCCAAGATGGTAGCTCCTATAATTCACCCCTCCACTTT
>NA|TRBV9|NA|TRBJ2-3
CASSVDRASSTDTQYF
TGTGCCAGCAGCGTAGATCGGGCTAGCTCCACAGATACGCAGTATTTT
>NA|TRBV4-3|NA|TRBJ2-2
CASSQDEARELFF
TGCGCCAGCAGCCAAGATGAGGCCAGGGAGCTGTTTTTT
>TRBD1|TRBV28|few|TRBJ2-5
CASSSPRTGHQETQYF
TGTGCCAGCAGTTCTCCCCGGACAGGGCACCAAGAGACCCAGTACTTC
>NA|TRBV7-3|NA|TRBJ1-1
CASSFTPLTEAFF
TGTGCCAGCAGCTTTACCCCACTAACTGAAGCTTTCTTT
>NA|TRBV29-1|few|TRBJ1-1
CSVEEGRGTEAFF
TGCAGCGTTGAAGAAGGTCGGGGGACTGAAGCTTTCTTT
>TRBD1|TRBV6-1|NA|TRBJ2-4
CASSLQGDKRAQYF
TGTGCCAGCAGCCTACAGGGGGATAAGAGAGCCCAGTACTTC
>NA|TRBV27|NA|TRBJ2-1
CASSWADRRSSYNEQFF
TGTGCCAGCAGTTGGGCAGACCGTCGGAGCTCCTACAATGAGCAGTTCTTC
>NA|TRBV20-1|NA|TRBJ1-2
CSARLVTIATVNGYTF
TGCAGTGCTAGATTGGTAACGATCGCAACCGTCAACGGCTACACCTTC
>NA|TRBV20-1|few|TRBJ2-1
CSARVLGVEQFF
TGCAGTGCTAGAGTTTTAGGGGTTGAGCAGTTCTTC
>NA|TRBV7-2|NA|TRBJ1-2
CASSPRGRGLSGYTF
TGTGCCAGCAGCCCCCGAGGCAGGGGATTGAGTGGCTACACCTTC
>NA|TRBV29-1|NA|TRBJ2-2
CSVVETLNTGELFF
TGCAGCGTTGTAGAGACTCTAAACACCGGGGAGCTGTTTTTT
>TRBD1|TRBV5-5|NA|TRBJ1-2
CASSPPGQTNYGYTF
TGTGCCAGCAGCCCCCCGGGACAGACTAACTATGGCTACACCTTC
>NA|TRBV13|NA|TRBJ2-3
CASSLATMGGPIHTDTQYF
TGTGCCAGCAGCTTAGCCACGATGGGGGGCCCTATTCACACAGATACGCAGTATTTT
>NA|TRBV18|NA|TRBJ2-6
CASSPSFSGANVLTF
TGTGCCAGCTCACCGTCCTTCTCTGGGGCCAACGTCCTGACTTTC
>NA|TRBV6-9|few|TRBJ1-5
CASSYEPGVHSNQPQHF
TGTGCCAGCAGTTATGAGCCAGGGGTCCATAGCAATCAGCCCCAGCATTTT
>TRBD2|TRBV27|NA|TRBJ2-1
CASNRIAGSQYNEQFF
TGTGCCAGCAACAGGATAGCGGGGTCCCAATACAATGAGCAGTTCTTC